What follows is one T cell receptor (beta chain) and its context. Its antigen remains unidentified. Primers for the PCR totalled 60 Vbeta and 13 Jbeta. Method: immunoSEQ multiplex PCR; TCRdb's copy keeps in-frame clones and lacks some. The sample lists fewer than 150,000 clones, over 70% seen once, with 7.5% to 9% in the top ten. The sample originates from a study of cytomegalovirus exposure and HLA in healthy donors. Germline values: CDR1 MNHEY, CDR2 SVGAGI. CDR3 length: 14 amino acids. V was clipped by 8 bases and J by 9 bases; unmatched bases: 12. Study-wide results and caveats: It was only CMV serostatus that was available as immune exposure information.

Sequencing was carried out using PBMCs. The TCR sequence derives from a female donor in good health and CMV-seropositive. This chain connects TRBV6-5 to TRBJ2-1; 8 positions match TRBD2. CDR3: CASRDGLAGTEQFF. DNA for the CDR3: TGTGCCAGCCGCGATGGGCTAGCGGGTACTGAGCAGTTCTTC.